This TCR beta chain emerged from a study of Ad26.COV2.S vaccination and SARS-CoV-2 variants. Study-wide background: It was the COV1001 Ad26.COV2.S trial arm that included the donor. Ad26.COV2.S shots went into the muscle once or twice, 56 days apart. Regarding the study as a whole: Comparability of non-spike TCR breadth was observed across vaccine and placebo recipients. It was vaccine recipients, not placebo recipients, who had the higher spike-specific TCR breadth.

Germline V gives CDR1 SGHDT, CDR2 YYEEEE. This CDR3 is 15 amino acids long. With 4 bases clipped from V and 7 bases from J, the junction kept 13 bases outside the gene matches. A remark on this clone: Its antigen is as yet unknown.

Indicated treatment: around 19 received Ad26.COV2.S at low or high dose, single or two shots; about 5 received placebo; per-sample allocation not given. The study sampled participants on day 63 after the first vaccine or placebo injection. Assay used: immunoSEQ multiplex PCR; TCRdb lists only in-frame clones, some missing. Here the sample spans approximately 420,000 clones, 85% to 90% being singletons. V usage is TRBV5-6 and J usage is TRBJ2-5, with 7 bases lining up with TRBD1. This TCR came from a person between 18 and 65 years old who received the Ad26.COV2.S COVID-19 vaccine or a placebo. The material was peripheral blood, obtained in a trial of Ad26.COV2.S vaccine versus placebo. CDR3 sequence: CASSEDRAPQRTQYF. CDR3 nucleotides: TGTGCCAGCAGCGAAGACAGGGCACCACAACGGACCCAGTACTTC.